One and the same sample provided the 13 T cell receptor beta chains below, sequenced in a study of tissue T cells after allogeneic stem cell transplantation. TCRdb keeps only in-frame clones here, not all; method: immunoSEQ multiplex PCR. The sample shows about 25,000 clones, 73% of them seen only once. Sequenced material: tissue from the ileum, taken at autopsy. These receptors originate from a female donor at least 60 years old with lung cancer.

The V call is TRBV3-1 (or the pseudogene TRBV3-2), the J call TRBJ2-7; no definite D call. V lost 4 bases, J lost 7 bases, and 11 bases lay in between. Germline V CDR1 and CDR2: LGHDT, YNNKEL (reference sequence). The CDR3 spans 12 residues. DNA for the CDR3: TGTGCCAGCAGCCGCAACTCTGGGGAGCAGTACTTC. Residues: CASSRNSGEQYF.

V usage is TRBV5-4 and J usage is TRBJ2-5, with D possibly being TRBD2 (6 bases). V was cut by 4 bases and J by 2 bases, with 9 bases left in between. Per germline, CDR1 SGHNT and CDR2 YYREEE (reference sequence). This CDR3 contains 13 residues. In DNA form, the CDR3 reads TGTGCCAGCAGCCGGGACTTACAAGAGACCCAGTACTTC. Translation gives CASSRDLQETQYF. Complete variable domain (other parts from reference TRBV5-4 and TRBJ2-5): ETGVTQSPTHLIKTRGQQVTLRCSSQSGHNTVSWYQQALGQGPQFIFQYYREEENGRGNFPPRFSGLQFPNYSSELNVNALELDDSALYLCASSRDLQETQYFGPGTRLLVL.

The J gene is TRBJ2-5, the V gene TRBV15; 9 bases align to TRBD1. The CDR3 length is 15 residues. Germline V gene sequence: CDR1 LNHNV, CDR2 YYDKDF (reference sequence). Trimming at V came to 1 base and at J to 4 bases, leaving 4 bases not matched to a gene. The CDR3 is CATSRGGTGRETQYF. As DNA, the CDR3 is TGTGCCACCAGCAGAGGCGGGACAGGGAGAGAGACCCAGTACTTC.

CDR3 DNA sequence: TGTGCCAGTAGTCTCGGACTAGCGGGAGACCGTGAGCAGTTCTTC. Translating it yields CASSLGLAGDREQFF. The V call is TRBV19, the J call TRBJ2-1; TRBD2 matches at 13 bases. Losses at the gene ends were 5 bases for V and 9 bases for J; bases not matched to a gene: 7. Per germline, CDR1 LNHDA and CDR2 SQIVND (reference sequence). CDR3 length equals 15 residues.

The gene calls are TRBV4-3 and TRBJ2-7, with 12 bases matching TRBD2. After removal of 0 bases from V and 2 bases from J, the junction contained 8 bases not matched to a gene. The CDR3 totals 18 residues. In germline, CDR1 is LGHNA, CDR2 YSLEER. Here the CDR3 DNA reads TGCGCCAGCAGCCAAGATTACTTCCCTAGCGGGGGGGCCTACGAGCAGTACTTC. Translating gives CASSQDYFPSGGAYEQYF.

This chain joins TRBV6-6 and TRBJ2-5; 11 bases are a match to TRBD2. The CDR3 has 17 residues. With V trimmed by 5 bases and J by 5 bases, 13 bases remained unmatched. Per the germline V gene, CDR1 is MNHNY and CDR2 is SVGAGI (reference sequence). The CDR3 is CASSRLTSGEAMETQYF. The CDR3 bases are TGTGCCAGCAGTCGGCTGACTAGCGGGGAAGCCATGGAGACCCAGTACTTC.

The V and J genes are TRBV7-2 and TRBJ2-5, with 14 bases lining up with TRBD2. Germline-derived CDR1 and CDR2 are SGHTA and FQGNSA. After removal of 5 bases from V and 6 bases from J, the junction contained 8 bases not matched to a gene. This CDR3 has 16 residues. DNA for the CDR3: TGTGCCAGCAGCATAAGACTAGCGGGGGGGCCAAAGACCCAGTACTTC. Translating it yields CASSIRLAGGPKTQYF.

J is TRBJ2-1 and V is TRBV6-5, with D unclear. The V end lost 6 bases, the J end lost 2 bases, and 8 bases lay between the germline ends. The CDR3 consists of 13 residues. The germline gives CDR1 MNHEY, CDR2 SVGAGI. CDR3 sequence: CASRSGPYNEQFF. The CDR3 nucleotides read TGTGCCAGCAGGTCCGGGCCCTACAATGAGCAGTTCTTC.

This rearrangement joins TRBV12-3 or TRBV12-4 to TRBJ1-1; TRBD1 is a possible D gene (5 bases). The V end lost 3 bases, the J end lost 11 bases, and 16 bases lay between the germline ends. The CDR3 sequence is 13 residues long. CDR3 in amino acids: CASSLRDLNGAFF. As DNA, the CDR3 is TGTGCCAGCAGTTTGCGGGACCTCAATGGGGCTTTCTTT.

Concerning this clone itself: Other DNA sequences in the same sample also yield this CDR3. V usage is TRBV5-1 and J usage is TRBJ1-4, with D maybe TRBD1 (5 bases). The CDR3 sequence is 15 residues long. V lost 0 bases to trimming and J lost 7 bases, with 13 bases between them. Germline lookup yields CDR1 SGHRS and CDR2 YFSETQ. CDR3 sequence (DNA): TGCGCCAGCAGCTTGGTGGGGGGTGAGGCTGAAAAACTGTTTTTT. Protein product: CASSLVGGEAEKLFF.

Details on this clone: The germline gene is not matched at one end of the junction; a read error may be the cause. The chain links TRBV12-3 or TRBV12-4 to TRBJ2-1; TRBD2 aligns across 14 bases. The CDR3 has 13 residues. CDR3 in amino acids: CASRGTSGSRGLF. The DNA of the CDR3 is TGTGCCAGCAGGGGGACTAGCGGGAGTCGGGGCCTCTTC.

The chain recombines TRBV5-1 with TRBJ2-7; D gene unclear. The ends were cut back, 0 bases at V and 2 bases at J, with 9 bases in the middle. CDR3 length: 14 residues. Germline lookup yields CDR1 SGHRS and CDR2 YFSETQ. CDR3 nucleotide sequence: TGCGCCAGCAGCTTGGGACCGGCCGCCTACGAGCAGTACTTC. It specifies CASSLGPAAYEQYF.

The chain has TRBV18 and TRBJ2-3; 11 bases are shared with TRBD2. The CDR3 is 15 amino acids. Germline CDR1 reads KGHSH; CDR2 reads LQKENI. The trim removed 6 bases at V and 2 bases at J, leaving 4 bases unmatched. The CDR3 coding sequence is TGTGCCAGCTCGCGGACTAGCGGGCCCACAGATACGCAGTATTTT. Its translation is CASSRTSGPTDTQYF.